Sequencing of this T cell receptor beta chain was carried out in a study of shared clonotypes between healthy human individuals. Measured with immunoSEQ multiplex PCR; TCRdb has only the in-frame clones, and not every one. This table has roughly 2.2 million clones, about 90% appearing once. The CDR3 extends over 14 amino acids. After removal of 0 bases from V and 10 bases from J, the junction contained 5 bases not matched to a gene. Per the germline V gene, CDR1 is SGHTA and CDR2 is FQGTGA. The receptor's source is a man between 18 and 29 years old in good health. Some clones in this sample may be carry-over from other donors' samples. Specimen: naive CD4+ T cells from PBMCs. Subset indicated: CD45RA+ positively selected. V usage is TRBV7-3 and J usage is TRBJ2-1, with TRBD1 identical over 8 bases. Here the CDR3 DNA reads TGTGCCAGCAGCTTAACCCACAGGGGGAGCGAGCAGTTCTTC. It translates to CASSLTHRGSEQFF.